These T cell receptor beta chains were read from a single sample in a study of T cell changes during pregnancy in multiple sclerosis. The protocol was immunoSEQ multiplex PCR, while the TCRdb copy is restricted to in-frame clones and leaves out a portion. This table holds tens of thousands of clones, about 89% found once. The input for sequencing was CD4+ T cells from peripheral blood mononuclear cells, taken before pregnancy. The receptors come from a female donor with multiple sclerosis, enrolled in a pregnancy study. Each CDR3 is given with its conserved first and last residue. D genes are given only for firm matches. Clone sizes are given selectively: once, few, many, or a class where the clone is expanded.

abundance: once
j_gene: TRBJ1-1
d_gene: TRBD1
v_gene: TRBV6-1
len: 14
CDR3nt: TGTGCCAGCAGTGTCCGGGACAGGGCTACTGAAGCTTTCTTT
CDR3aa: CASSVRDRATEAFF

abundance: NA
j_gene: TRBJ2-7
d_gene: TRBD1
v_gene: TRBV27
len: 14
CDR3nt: TGTGCCAGCAGTTTACAGGGACAGGCCTACGAGCAGTACTTC
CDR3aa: CASSLQGQAYEQYF

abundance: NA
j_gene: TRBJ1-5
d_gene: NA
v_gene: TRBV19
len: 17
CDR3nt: TGTGCCAGTAGTATAGGGCGGGGGCCCGCCCGCAATCAGCCCCAGCATTTT
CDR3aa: CASSIGRGPARNQPQHF

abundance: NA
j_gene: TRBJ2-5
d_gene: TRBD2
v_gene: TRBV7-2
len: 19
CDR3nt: TGTGCCAGCAGCCTGGGGTTGGCGGGAGGCCGAGGGGGCCAAGAGACCCAGTACTTC
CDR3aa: CASSLGLAGGRGGQETQYF

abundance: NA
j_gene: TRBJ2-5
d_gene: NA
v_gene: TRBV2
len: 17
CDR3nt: TGTGCCAGCAAGGAAACTGGCCCGGGACTTTCGCAAGAGACCCAGTACTTC
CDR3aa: CASKETGPGLSQETQYF

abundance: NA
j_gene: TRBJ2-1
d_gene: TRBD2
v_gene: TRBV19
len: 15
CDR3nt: TGTGCCAGTAGTATAGGAGCGGGAGGGTCAATTGAGCAGTTCTTC
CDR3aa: CASSIGAGGSIEQFF

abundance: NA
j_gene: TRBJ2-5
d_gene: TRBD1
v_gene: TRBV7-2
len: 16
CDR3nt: TGTGCCAGCAGCTTATTCACAGGGGTAACCAAAGAGACCCAGTACTTC
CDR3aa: CASSLFTGVTKETQYF

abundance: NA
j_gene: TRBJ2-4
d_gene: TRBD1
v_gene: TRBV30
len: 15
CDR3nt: TGTGCCTGGAGCCCAGGGGGCGCAACGGGAAACATTCAGTACTTC
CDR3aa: CAWSPGGATGNIQYF

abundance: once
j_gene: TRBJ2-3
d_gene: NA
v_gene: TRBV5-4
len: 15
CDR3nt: TGTGCCAGCAGCTTGACAGTAACTAGCACAGATACGCAGTATTTT
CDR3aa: CASSLTVTSTDTQYF

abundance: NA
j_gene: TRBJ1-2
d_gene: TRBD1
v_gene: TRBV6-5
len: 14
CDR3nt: TGTGCCAGCAGTTACGGACAGGGTAACTATGGCTACACCTTC
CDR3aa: CASSYGQGNYGYTF

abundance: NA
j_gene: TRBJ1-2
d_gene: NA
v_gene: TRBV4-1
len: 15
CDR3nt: TGCGCCAGCAGCCAAGATCCCGGACAGAGCTATGGCTACACCTTC
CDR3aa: CASSQDPGQSYGYTF

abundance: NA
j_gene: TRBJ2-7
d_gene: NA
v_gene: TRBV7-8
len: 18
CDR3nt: TGTGCCAGCAGCTCCACCAGGGCCACCGCACGAAAATCCTACGAGCAGTACTTC
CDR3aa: CASSSTRATARKSYEQYF

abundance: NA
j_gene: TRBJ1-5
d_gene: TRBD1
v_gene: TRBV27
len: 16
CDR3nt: TGTGCCAGCAGCCCAAAGGGGACAGTTAGCAATCAGCCCCAGCATTTT
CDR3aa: CASSPKGTVSNQPQHF

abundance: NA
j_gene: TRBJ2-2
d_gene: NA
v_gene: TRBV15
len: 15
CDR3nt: TGTGCCACCAGCGTCGGGGGTCTCAACACCGGGGAGCTGTTTTTT
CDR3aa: CATSVGGLNTGELFF

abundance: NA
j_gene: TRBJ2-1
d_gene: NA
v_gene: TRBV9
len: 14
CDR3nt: TGTGCCAGCAGCCCCCGAGGGAGTTACAATGAGCAGTTCTTC
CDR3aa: CASSPRGSYNEQFF

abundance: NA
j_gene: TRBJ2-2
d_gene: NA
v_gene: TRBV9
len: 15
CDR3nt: TGTGCCAGCAGCGTGGGACAATTTGGCACCGGGGAGCTGTTTTTT
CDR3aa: CASSVGQFGTGELFF

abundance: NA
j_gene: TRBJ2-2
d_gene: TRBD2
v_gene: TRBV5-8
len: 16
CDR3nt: TGTGCCAGCAGCCCCGGACTAGCGGGGAACACCGGGGAGCTGTTTTTT
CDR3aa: CASSPGLAGNTGELFF

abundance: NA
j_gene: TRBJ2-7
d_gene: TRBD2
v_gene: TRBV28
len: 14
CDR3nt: TGTGCCAGCAGTATAGCGGGAGGATCCTACGAGCAGTACTTC
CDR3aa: CASSIAGGSYEQYF

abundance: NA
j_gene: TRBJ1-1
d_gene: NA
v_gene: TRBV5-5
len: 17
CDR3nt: TGTGCCAGCAGCGGGGGGTCCGGCGGGGTGCTGAACACTGAAGCTTTCTTT
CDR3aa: CASSGGSGGVLNTEAFF

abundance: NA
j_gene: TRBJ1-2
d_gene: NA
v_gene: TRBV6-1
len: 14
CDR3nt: TGTGCCAGCAGTGAAGCAGCGGGGGTCGATGGCTACACCTTC
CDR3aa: CASSEAAGVDGYTF

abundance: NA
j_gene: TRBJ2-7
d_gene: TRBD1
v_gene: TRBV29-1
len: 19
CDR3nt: TGCAGCGTTGAAGATCTTCAGGGGGAGCCCTGGGAAAGCTCCTACGAGCAGTACTTC
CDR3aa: CSVEDLQGEPWESSYEQYF

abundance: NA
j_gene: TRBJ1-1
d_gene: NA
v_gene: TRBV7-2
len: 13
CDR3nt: TGTGCCAGCAGCTTCAGGGCTAACACTGAAGCTTTCTTT
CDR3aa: CASSFRANTEAFF

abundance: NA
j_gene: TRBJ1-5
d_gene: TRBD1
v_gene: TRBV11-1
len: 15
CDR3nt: TGTGCCAGCAGCTTAACTCAGGGGGACAATCAGCCCCAGCATTTT
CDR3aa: CASSLTQGDNQPQHF

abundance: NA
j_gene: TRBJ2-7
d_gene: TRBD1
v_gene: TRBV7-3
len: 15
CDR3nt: TGTGCCAGCAGCTTAACGGGGACAGGTGGCTACGAGCAGTACTTC
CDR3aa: CASSLTGTGGYEQYF

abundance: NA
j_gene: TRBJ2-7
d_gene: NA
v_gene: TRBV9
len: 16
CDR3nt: TGTGCCAGCAGCGGGGGTTTGGTTGGGAGGATCCACGAGCAGTACTTC
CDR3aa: CASSGGLVGRIHEQYF

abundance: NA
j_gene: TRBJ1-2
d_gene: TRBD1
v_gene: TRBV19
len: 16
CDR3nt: TGTGCCAGTAGTATGTCCGGAGCGACAGGGGGCTTTGGCTACACCTTC
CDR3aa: CASSMSGATGGFGYTF

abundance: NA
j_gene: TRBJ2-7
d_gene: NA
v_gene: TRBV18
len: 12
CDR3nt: TGTGCCAGCTCCCCCGTTGGGAGCGAGCAGTACTTC
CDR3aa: CASSPVGSEQYF

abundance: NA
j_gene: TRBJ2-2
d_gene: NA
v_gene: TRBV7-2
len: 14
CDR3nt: TGTGCCAGCAGCCGAACAGGGAACACCGGGGAGCTGTTTTTT
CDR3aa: CASSRTGNTGELFF

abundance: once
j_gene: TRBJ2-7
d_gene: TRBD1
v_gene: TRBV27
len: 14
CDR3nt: TGTGCCAGCAGTCTCCGGACAGGGACCTACGAGCAGTACTTC
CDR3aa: CASSLRTGTYEQYF

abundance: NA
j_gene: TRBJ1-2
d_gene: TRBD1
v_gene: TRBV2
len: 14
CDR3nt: TGTGCCAGTCGGACAGGGGGCGGTAACTATGGCTACACCTTC
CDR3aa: CASRTGGGNYGYTF

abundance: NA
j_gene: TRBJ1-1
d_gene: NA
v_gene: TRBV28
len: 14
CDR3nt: TGTGCCAGCAGTCCCGAAGCCAGGGGCTTAGAAGCTTTCTTT
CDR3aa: CASSPEARGLEAFF

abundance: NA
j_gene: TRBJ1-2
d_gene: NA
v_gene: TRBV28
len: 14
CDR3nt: TGTGCCAGCAGTTCCGGGGGGACTAACTATGGCTACACCTTC
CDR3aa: CASSSGGTNYGYTF